This T cell receptor (beta chain) originates from a study of vaccination effects on CD4 cells after COVID-19. Overall study: It was two doses of either the BNT162b2 or mRNA-1273 vaccine that participants received. Findings and limits, study-wide: Missing from the study were early post-infection timepoints, and its convalescent patients were few. Common cold coronaviruses were cross-recognized by only 1 of 255 vaccine-induced clones in healthy vaccinees.

Details on this clone: Its specificity is unknown.

Before sequencing took place, the ViraFEST assay used viral peptide pools to expand antigen-specific CD4+ T cells. Upon completion of about eleven days in culture, CD4+ T cells were isolated. Nucleocapsid antibodies were negative in the vaccine recipients, who had never had SARS-CoV-2 infection. Cells had half their medium changed to IL-2 medium on days 3 and 7. Repertoires were generated with immunoSEQ multiplex PCR, while TCRdb's copy carries only in-frame clones and drops some. The table shows 68,000 or so clones, with 80% occurring only once. Germline CDR1 is SNHLY and CDR2 is FYNNEI. Trimming cost V 6 bases and J 1 base, with 7 bases left between them. CDR3 length: 13 residues.

The chain recombines TRBV2 with TRBJ1-5, with a tentative D call TRBD1 (6 bases). The material sequenced was CD4+ T cells from PBMCs cultured with SARS-CoV-2 spike peptides, taken before COVID-19 vaccination. The sequence was collected from a human donor who received a COVID-19 vaccine. The CDR3 here is CASRGQSNQPQHF. The DNA of the CDR3 is TGTGCCAGCAGAGGACAGAGCAATCAGCCCCAGCATTTT.